The 8 T cell receptor beta chains reported below all come from one sample, sequenced in a study of T cell changes during pregnancy in multiple sclerosis. TCRdb keeps only in-frame clones here, not all; method: immunoSEQ multiplex PCR. The sample yields tens of thousands of clones, 75% to 95% seen once. The specimen was CD4+ T cells from peripheral blood mononuclear cells, collected after pregnancy. Every receptor here comes from a female donor in good health, enrolled as a control in a pregnancy study.

The CDR3 DNA is TGTGCCAGCAGCTTGGGAGTTACGGTGAACGAGCAGTACTTC. Its translation: CASSLGVTVNEQYF. The chain uses TRBV5-4 and TRBJ2-7; D gene unclear. Germline V CDR1 and CDR2: SGHNT, YYREEE (reference sequence). The CDR3 is 14 residues long. V was clipped by 0 bases and J by 5 bases, with 12 bases between them.

The chain links TRBV28 to TRBJ1-2; no clear D gene. The V gene lost 4 bases and the J gene lost 6 bases, with 12 bases spanning the gap. CDR1 and CDR2 from the germline V gene are MDHEN and SYDVKM. The CDR3 spans 13 residues. Here the CDR3 DNA reads TGTGCCAGCAGTTCCGGTTTCGGGGATGGCTACACCTTC. Translation gives CASSSGFGDGYTF.

The chain carries TRBV15 and TRBJ2-5; TRBD1 matches at 9 bases. CDR1 LNHNV and CDR2 YYDKDF come from the germline V gene (reference sequence). CDR3 length equals 20 residues. J gave up 5 bases and V 1 base, and 20 bases lay outside the gene matches. The CDR3 sequence: CATSRGARHWGQGDGETQYF. CDR3 nucleotides: TGTGCCACCAGCAGAGGAGCGCGGCATTGGGGACAGGGTGATGGGGAGACCCAGTACTTC.

This chain joins TRBV15 and TRBJ2-5; 8 nucleotides agree with TRBD1. The CDR3 is 15 residues long. Germline-derived CDR1 and CDR2 are LNHNV and YYDKDF (reference sequence). V gave up 6 bases and J gave up 0 bases; unmatched junction bases: 6. CDR3 sequence: CATSGPGQDQETQYF. As DNA, the CDR3 is TGTGCCACCAGTGGTCCGGGACAGGACCAAGAGACCCAGTACTTC. Variable domain in full (rest from reference TRBV15 and TRBJ2-5): DAMVIQNPRYQVTQFGKPVTLSCSQTLNHNVMYWYQQKSSQAPKLLFHYYDKDFNNEADTPDNFQSRRPNTSFCFLDIRSPGLGDTAMYLCATSGPGQDQETQYFGPGTRLLVL.

The chain carries TRBV15 and TRBJ1-5; the D is unclear. The germline V gene encodes CDR1 LNHNV and CDR2 YYDKDF (reference sequence). Between the trimmed V and J ends, which lost 1 base and 6 bases, there was a span of 4 bases. The CDR3 sequence is 12 residues long. The CDR3 spells CATSRGPQPQHF. The CDR3, as DNA: TGTGCCACCAGCAGAGGGCCTCAGCCCCAGCATTTT.

The chain employs TRBV28 and TRBJ2-7; D is possibly TRBD2 (6 bases). The ends were cut back, 5 bases at V and 4 bases at J, with 24 bases in the middle. The CDR3 consists of 17 residues. Germline V lookup: CDR1 MDHEN, CDR2 SYDVKM. CDR3 DNA sequence: TGTGCCAGCAGTCCAGGCGCCTCGACTAGAATCTTATACGAGCAGTACTTC. As protein: CASSPGASTRILYEQYF.

V gene TRBV6-1 combines with J gene TRBJ2-4; D is perhaps TRBD1 (6 bases). Germline-derived CDR1 and CDR2 are MNHNS and SASEGT. The germline V and J ends were trimmed by 3 bases and 3 bases, with 9 bases remaining between them. The CDR3 loop spans 14 amino acids. The CDR3 here is CASSDRGRKNIQYF. The CDR3 bases are TGTGCCAGCAGTGACAGGGGCCGCAAAAACATTCAGTACTTC.

This chain uses TRBV4-1 with TRBJ2-7; 9 nucleotides agree with TRBD1. J lost 3 bases, V lost 3 bases, and 3 bases had no gene match. Germline CDR1 reads MGHRA; CDR2 reads YSYEKL. The CDR3 is 14 residues long. CDR3: CASSQEGQGYEQYF. The CDR3 DNA reads TGCGCCAGCAGCCAGGAGGGACAGGGCTACGAGCAGTACTTC.